Below are 28 T cell receptor beta chains sequenced from a single sample in a study of blood T cell repertoires in COVID-19. This table comes from immunoSEQ multiplex PCR, and its TCRdb copy is limited to in-frame clones, with some not included. The sample carries 290,000 or so clones, about four fifths recorded once. The sequenced sample consisted of PBMCs or T cells enriched from blood (not recorded which). Source of these receptors: a man between 40 and 49 years old who had been exposed to COVID-19.

The CDR3 DNA is TGTGCCAGCAGCGGAACTGTGAGGGCCCAGTACTTC. Translated, it gives CASSGTVRAQYF. The genes are TRBV7-9 and TRBJ2-5, with D possibly TRBD2 on 5 matching bases. The CDR3 is 12 residues long. Germline CDR1 SEHNR, CDR2 FQNEAQ (reference sequence). V dropped 5 bases and J dropped 9 bases, with 13 bases sitting between them. Based on the CDR3 plus reference TRBV7-9 and TRBJ2-5, the full variable domain is DTGVSQNPRHKITKRGQNVTFRCDPISEHNRLYWYRQTLGQGPEFLTYFQNEAQLEKSRLLSDRFSAERPKGSFSTLEIQRTEQGDSAMYLCASSGTVRAQYFGPGTRLLVL.

This CDR3 reads CASSPRAGRTEAFF. CDR3 DNA: TGTGCCAGCTCACCGCGAGCTGGGCGCACTGAAGCTTTCTTT. This chain connects TRBV18 to TRBJ1-1; D call uncertain. From germline, CDR1 is KGHSH and CDR2 LQKENI. This CDR3 is built from 14 residues. The ends were cut back, 3 bases at V and 4 bases at J, with 12 bases in the middle.

This clone appeared once. A much larger clone sits a single nucleotide away, making a read error possible. The chain uses TRBV5-4 and TRBJ2-7; the D is unclear. Germline V gene lookup returns CDR1 SGHNT and CDR2 YYREEE (reference sequence). The germline V and J ends were trimmed by 3 bases and 2 bases, with 3 bases remaining between them. There are 11 residues in the CDR3. This chain's CDR3 is CASSSAYEQYF. The CDR3 coding sequence is TGTGCCAGCAGCTCCGCCTACGAGCAGTACTTC.

This sequence joins TRBV19 and TRBJ1-6; no definite D call. Between the trimmed V and J ends, which lost 6 bases and 7 bases, there was a span of 13 bases. The CDR3 length is 14 residues. CDR1 and CDR2 (germline): LNHDA, SQIVND (reference sequence). CDR3 in amino acids: CASSRARTNSPLHF. CDR3 nucleotide sequence: TGTGCCAGTAGCCGCGCGAGAACCAATTCACCCCTCCACTTT.

V gene TRBV11-3 combines with J gene TRBJ1-4; D may be TRBD1 (5 bases). Germline V CDR1 and CDR2: SGHNT, YENEEA. There are 13 residues in the CDR3. Trimming pared 5 bases from V and 8 bases from J, leaving 12 bases between. The DNA for the CDR3 is TGTGCCAGCAGCCCAGGGTCAGGAGAAAAACTGTTTTTT. Residues: CASSPGSGEKLFF.

Here the CDR3 DNA reads TGTGCCAGCTCGGAAAGCAGGGTCCGTAATCAGCCCCAGCATTTT. Encoded protein: CASSESRVRNQPQHF. V usage is TRBV18 and J usage is TRBJ1-5, with D possibly matching TRBD1 (5 bases). The V gene's germline CDR1 is KGHSH and CDR2 LQKENI. The V and J ends lost 6 bases and 4 bases respectively, with 16 bases between them. The CDR3 spans 15 residues.

The chain is built from TRBV7-3 and TRBJ2-1; 7 bases line up with TRBD2. CDR3 length: 12 residues. Trimming took 5 bases from V and 10 from J; bases not matched to a gene: 5. CDR1 and CDR2 (germline): SGHTA, FQGTGA. Here the CDR3 reads CASSVTSSEQFF. CDR3 nucleotide sequence: TGTGCCAGCAGCGTGACTAGCTCCGAGCAGTTCTTC.

The genes are TRBV2 and TRBJ2-3; D is possibly TRBD1 (5 bases). The CDR3 totals 13 residues. Deletions cut 8 bases from V and 4 bases from J, with 13 bases between. The V gene's germline CDR1 is SNHLY and CDR2 FYNNEI. The CDR3 sequence: CASGRGLSDTQYF. The CDR3 coding sequence is TGTGCCAGCGGTAGGGGTCTCTCAGATACGCAGTATTTT.

This sequence joins TRBV12-3 or TRBV12-4 and TRBJ1-2; D may be TRBD1 (6 bases). With 8 bases removed from V and 6 bases from J, the gap between germline ends came to 16 bases. The CDR3 loop spans 13 amino acids. CDR3 coding DNA: TGTGCCAGCGGCTACAGGGTTCTGAATGGCTACACCTTC. Amino acids: CASGYRVLNGYTF.

This chain links TRBV5-1 with TRBJ1-1; D uncertain. The CDR3 spans 14 residues. The germline V gene encodes CDR1 SGHRS and CDR2 YFSETQ. Trimming took off 6 bases at V and 4 bases at J, with 16 bases between the two ends. CDR3 nucleotide sequence: TGCGCCAGCATGCCGAGGGTCATAGGCACTGAAGCTTTCTTT. This sequence encodes CASMPRVIGTEAFF.

The genes are TRBV5-1 and TRBJ2-5; D is perhaps TRBD2 (5 bases). V lost 1 base and J lost 1, with 14 bases in between. Germline CDR1 and CDR2: SGHRS and YFSETQ. The CDR3 loop spans 16 amino acids. CDR3 sequence (DNA): TGCGCCAGCAGCTTGTATCCATCGGGAAGCCAAGAGACCCAGTACTTC. It yields the protein CASSLYPSGSQETQYF.

The chain has TRBV6-5 and TRBJ1-6; no firm D call. The CDR3 length is 13 residues. Trimming took off 5 bases at V and 8 bases at J, with 10 bases between the two ends. Germline CDR1 MNHEY, CDR2 SVGAGI. The CDR3 loop is CASSQRRDSPLHF. In DNA, the CDR3 is TGTGCCAGCAGTCAGCGTAGAGATTCACCCCTCCACTTT.

V usage is TRBV6-4 and J usage is TRBJ2-2, with D perhaps TRBD2 (6 bases). Germline CDR1 reads MRHNA; CDR2 reads SNTAGT. Trimming removed 2 bases from V and 5 bases from J, with 12 bases in between. The CDR3 length is 15 residues. The DNA of the CDR3 is TGTGCCAGCAGTGACGAAGGTGGGGGGACCGGGGAGCTGTTTTTT. Encoded protein: CASSDEGGGTGELFF.

The chain is built from TRBV5-1 and TRBJ2-7, with D unresolved. The germline gives CDR1 SGHRS, CDR2 YFSETQ. The CDR3 sequence is 12 residues long. The V gene lost 1 base and the J gene lost 5 bases, with 7 bases spanning the gap. The CDR3 nucleotides are TGCGCCAGCAGCTTGCTGGGCAACGAGCAGTACTTC. The encoded protein is CASSLLGNEQYF.

The chain is built from TRBV5-1 and TRBJ2-3; 9 bases align to TRBD1. This CDR3 has 15 amino acids. Germline values: CDR1 SGHRS, CDR2 YFSETQ. V was pared by 0 bases and J by 4 bases, with 3 bases of the junction left unmatched. This chain's CDR3 is CASSLAGQGSDTQYF. In DNA form, the CDR3 reads TGCGCCAGCAGCTTGGCCGGACAGGGGTCAGATACGCAGTATTTT. Drawing the rest from reference TRBV5-1 and TRBJ2-3, the complete variable domain is KAGVTQTPRYLIKTRGQQVTLSCSPISGHRSVSWYQQTPGQGLQFLFEYFSETQRNKGNFPGRFSGRQFSNSRSEMNVSTLELGDSALYLCASSLAGQGSDTQYFGPGTRLTVL.

The gene calls are TRBV7-3 and TRBJ1-6; D unclear. CDR3 length equals 11 residues. CDR1 and CDR2 from the germline V gene are SGHTA and FQGTGA. V was trimmed by 5 bases and J by 9 bases, leaving 5 bases between them. CDR3 loop: CASSPSSPLHF. In DNA form, the CDR3 reads TGTGCCAGCAGCCCGAGTTCACCCCTCCACTTT.

This chain connects TRBV11-2 to TRBJ1-2; 9 nucleotides align to TRBD1. This CDR3 has 16 amino acids. Trimming took 5 bases from V and 0 from J; bases not matched to a gene: 7. Germline CDR1 is SGHAT and CDR2 is FQNNGV. This chain's CDR3 is CASSPGTGPANYGYTF. As DNA, the CDR3 is TGTGCCAGCAGCCCCGGGACAGGGCCAGCTAACTATGGCTACACCTTC.

The rearrangement uses TRBV20-1 and TRBJ2-6; either TRBD1 or TRBD2 may fit D (5 bases each). CDR1 is DFQATT and CDR2 is SNEGSKA in the germline V gene (reference sequence). The ends were cut back, 3 bases at V and 0 bases at J, with 9 bases in the middle. The CDR3 sequence is 15 residues long. The CDR3 loop reads CSASEGSSGANVLTF. The CDR3 DNA reads TGCAGTGCTAGTGAGGGGAGCTCTGGGGCCAACGTCCTGACTTTC.

The CDR3 nucleotides are TGTGCCAGTAGCAAAGGGGTGGCAGGGGCTTACGAGCAGTACTTC. It is translated as CASSKGVAGAYEQYF. The chain couples TRBV19 to TRBJ2-7, with a weak D call TRBD1 (6 bases). Germline lookup yields CDR1 LNHDA and CDR2 SQIVND (reference sequence). Trimming cost V 6 bases and J 4 bases, with 19 bases left between them. CDR3 length equals 15 residues.

This clone occurred a few times. The chain has TRBV29-1 and TRBJ1-2; tentatively, D is TRBD1 (6 bases). The V end was cut by 4 bases, the J end by 4 bases, with 13 bases between. The CDR3 length is 13 residues. CDR1 and CDR2 (germline): SQVTM, ANQGSEA. The CDR3 loop reads CSVARSGVYGYTF. The CDR3 DNA sequence: TGCAGCGTTGCCCGATCAGGGGTCTATGGCTACACCTTC.

This clone was counted once. The chain's CDR3 is CASGLSVQPQHF. CDR3 nucleotide sequence: TGTGCTAGTGGTTTGTCCGTTCAGCCCCAGCATTTT. The J gene is TRBJ1-5, the V gene TRBV12-5; no clear D gene. Per germline, CDR1 LGHNT and CDR2 FRNRAP. V was clipped by 2 bases and J by 6 bases, with 5 bases between them. The CDR3 is 12 amino acids.

This clone appeared a few times. This chain joins TRBV5-1 and TRBJ2-3; a weak D match, TRBD2 (6 bases). Between the trimmed V and J ends, which lost 2 bases and 2 bases, there was a span of 9 bases. Germline V gene lookup returns CDR1 SGHRS and CDR2 YFSETQ. The CDR3 sequence is 14 residues long. CDR3 in DNA: TGCGCCAGCAGCTTCGGGGGTACCACAGATACGCAGTATTTT. It yields the protein CASSFGGTTDTQYF. The full variable domain, rest sourced from reference TRBV5-1 and TRBJ2-3, is KAGVTQTPRYLIKTRGQQVTLSCSPISGHRSVSWYQQTPGQGLQFLFEYFSETQRNKGNFPGRFSGRQFSNSRSEMNVSTLELGDSALYLCASSFGGTTDTQYFGPGTRLTVL.

As regards this clone: Because it lacks the conserved phenylalanine or tryptophan at the end, this CDR3 is likely a read error. The DNA is left out, because the CDR3 cannot be placed on it with certainty; the CDR3 is given as TCRdb lists it. The genes are TRBV5-1 and TRBJ2-7; the table's D call, TRBD1, has no DNA check behind it. Germline V gene data show CDR1 as SGHRS and CDR2 as YFSETQ. The CDR3 length equals 8 residues, ends included. The CDR3 protein is CASSPQGI.

The genes are TRBV12-3 or TRBV12-4 and TRBJ1-2, with TRBD1 identical over 8 bases. Trimming cost V 6 bases and J 8 bases; bases outside gene matches: 8. The CDR3 runs 13 residues. The CDR3 DNA is TGTGCCAGCAGACGCACAGGGGGAGGAGGCTACACCTTC. It encodes CASRRTGGGGYTF.

The gene calls are TRBV6-4 and TRBJ2-3; perhaps TRBD1 as D (7 bases). Looked up from germline, CDR1 is MRHNA and CDR2 is SNTAGT. The CDR3 has 14 residues. V shed 8 bases and J shed 2 bases, with 14 bases lying between them. The CDR3 DNA reads TGTGCCAGCCGGGCAGGGGGGTTCACAGATACGCAGTATTTT. Its translation is CASRAGGFTDTQYF.

CDR3 sequence reads: CAWSLQSGEAFF. DNA for the CDR3: TGTGCCTGGAGTCTTCAAAGCGGGGAAGCTTTCTTT. The rearrangement links TRBV30 to TRBJ1-1; D remains unclear. The CDR3 sequence is 12 residues long. Looked up from germline, CDR1 is GTSNPN and CDR2 is SVGIG (reference sequence). Trimming took 2 bases from V and 8 from J, leaving 12 bases between them.

The rearrangement joins TRBV11-3 to TRBJ1-1; 7 bases align to TRBD1. The CDR3 contains 16 residues. J gave up 4 bases and V 1 base, and 9 bases lay outside the gene matches. The germline V gene encodes CDR1 SGHNT and CDR2 YENEEA. The CDR3 DNA follows: TGTGCCAGCAGCTTAGGAATGTCGACAGGGTCCACTGAAGCTTTCTTT. The encoded protein is CASSLGMSTGSTEAFF.

This chain uses TRBV11-3 with TRBJ2-1; D might be TRBD2 (5 bases). Trimming pared 5 bases from V and 7 bases from J, leaving 18 bases between. Germline V gene data show CDR1 as SGHNT and CDR2 as YENEEA. The CDR3 spans 15 residues. CDR3 sequence: CASSPDNFRGNEQFF. CDR3 in DNA: TGTGCCAGCAGCCCAGACAACTTCCGGGGAAATGAGCAGTTCTTC.